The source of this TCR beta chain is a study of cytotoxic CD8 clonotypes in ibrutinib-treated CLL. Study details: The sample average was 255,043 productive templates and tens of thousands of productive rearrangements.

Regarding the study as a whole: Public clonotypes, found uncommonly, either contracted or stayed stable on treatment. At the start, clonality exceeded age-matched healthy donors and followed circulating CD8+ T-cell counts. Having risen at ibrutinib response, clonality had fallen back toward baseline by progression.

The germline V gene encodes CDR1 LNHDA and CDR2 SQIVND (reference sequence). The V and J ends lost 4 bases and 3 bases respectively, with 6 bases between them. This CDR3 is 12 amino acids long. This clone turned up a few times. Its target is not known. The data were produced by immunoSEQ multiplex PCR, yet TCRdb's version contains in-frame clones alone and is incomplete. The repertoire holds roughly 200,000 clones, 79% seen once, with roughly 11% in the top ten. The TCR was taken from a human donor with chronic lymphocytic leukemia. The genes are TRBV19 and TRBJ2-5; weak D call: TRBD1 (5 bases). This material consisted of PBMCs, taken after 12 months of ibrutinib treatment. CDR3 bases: TGTGCCAGTAGTACCAGGGAAGAGACCCAGTACTTC. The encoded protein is CASSTREETQYF.